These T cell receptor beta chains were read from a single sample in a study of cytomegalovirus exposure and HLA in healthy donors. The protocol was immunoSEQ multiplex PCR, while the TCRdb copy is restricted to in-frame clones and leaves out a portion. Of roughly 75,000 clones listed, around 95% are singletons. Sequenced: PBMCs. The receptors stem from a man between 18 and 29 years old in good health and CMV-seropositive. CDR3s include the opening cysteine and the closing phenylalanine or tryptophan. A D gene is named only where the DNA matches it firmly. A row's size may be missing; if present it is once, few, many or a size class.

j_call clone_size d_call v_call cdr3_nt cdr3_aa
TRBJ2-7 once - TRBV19 TGTGCCAGTAATCAGGGTCTTTCCTACGAGCAGTACTTC CASNQGLSYEQYF
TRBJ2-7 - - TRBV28 TGTGCCAGCAGCGAGATGTTGAATCCCTCCTACGAGCAGTACTTC CASSEMLNPSYEQYF
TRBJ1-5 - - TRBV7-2 TGTGCCAGCAGCTTAAAAACCACAGGCCAAGGTCAGCCCCAGCATTTT CASSLKTTGQGQPQHF
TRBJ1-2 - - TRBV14 TGTGCCAGCAGCCAAGACGAGGGACACTCCTATGGCTACACCTTC CASSQDEGHSYGYTF
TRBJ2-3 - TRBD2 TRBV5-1 TGCGCCAGCAGCTTGATGGGGACTAGCGGGGGGCGGGGCACAGATACGCAGTATTTT CASSLMGTSGGRGTDTQYF
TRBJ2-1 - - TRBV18 TGTGCCAGCTCACCCGAGGGGGGGGGTGATGAGCAGTTCTTC CASSPEGGGDEQFF
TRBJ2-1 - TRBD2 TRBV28 TGTGCCAGCAGACCGGGACTAGCGGGCGTCAATGAGCAGTTCTTC CASRPGLAGVNEQFF
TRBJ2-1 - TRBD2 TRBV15 TGTGCCACCAGCAGAGATGTAGCGGGGGGGGTAAACAATGAGCAGTTCTTC CATSRDVAGGVNNEQFF
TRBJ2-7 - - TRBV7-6 TGTGCCAGCAGCTTAGGTCGGGGAGGAGGGGCCGGGGAGCAGTACTTC CASSLGRGGGAGEQYF
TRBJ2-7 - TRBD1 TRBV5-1 TGCGCCAGCAGCCTAACCGGGACAGGGGCCTACGAGCAGTACTTC CASSLTGTGAYEQYF
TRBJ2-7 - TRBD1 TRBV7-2 TGTGCCAGCAGCTTAGCTTGGACAGGGGGTTCCTACGAGCAGTACTTC CASSLAWTGGSYEQYF
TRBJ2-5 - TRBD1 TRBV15 TGTGCCACCAACCCTGGACAGGGTCCTGAGACCCAGTACTTC CATNPGQGPETQYF
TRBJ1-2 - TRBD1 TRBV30 TGTGCCTGGAGTGTCCCGGGACAGGGGGCGTATGGCTACACCTTC CAWSVPGQGAYGYTF
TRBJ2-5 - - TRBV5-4 TGTGCCAGCAGCTGGCGATCGGGACACGTAGAGACCCAGTACTTC CASSWRSGHVETQYF
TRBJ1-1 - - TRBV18 TGTGCCAGCTCACCAGGCGCGGCGAACACTGAAGCTTTCTTT CASSPGAANTEAFF
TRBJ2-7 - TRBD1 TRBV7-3 TGTGCCAGCAGCTTAGCAACAGGGGAGTGGAACGAGCAGTACTTC CASSLATGEWNEQYF
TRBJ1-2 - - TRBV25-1 TGTGCCAGCAGTGACTCAGGAAAGATCGCTCAGTGGGGCTACACCTTC CASSDSGKIAQWGYTF
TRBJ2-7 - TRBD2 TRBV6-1 TGTGCCAGCAGAATGACTAGCGGGAGCCCCGACGAGCAGTACTTC CASRMTSGSPDEQYF
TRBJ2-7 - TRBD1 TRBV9 TGTGCCAGCAGCGTTGGGGACAGGGGCTACGAGCAGTACTTC CASSVGDRGYEQYF
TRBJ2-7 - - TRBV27 TGTGCCAGCAGTTTACAGGAAGGGGTCGAGCAGTACTTC CASSLQEGVEQYF
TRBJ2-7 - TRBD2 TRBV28 TGTGCCAGCAGTTCCCTTAGCGGGGCCTCCTACGAGCAGTACTTC CASSSLSGASYEQYF
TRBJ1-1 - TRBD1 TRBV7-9 TGTGCCAGCAGATTCGACAGGGGAGCTGAAGCTTTCTTT CASRFDRGAEAFF
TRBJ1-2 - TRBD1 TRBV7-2 TGTGCCAGCAGATCCAACAGGGGGGATAACTATGGCTACACCTTC CASRSNRGDNYGYTF
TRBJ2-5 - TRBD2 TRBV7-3 TGTGCCAGCAGCGCGCTTCCCGGGACTAGCGGACAAGAGACCCAGTACTTC CASSALPGTSGQETQYF
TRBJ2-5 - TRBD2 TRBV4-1 TGCGCCAGCAGCCAAGTTGGGACTAGCGGTGCAGAGACCCAGTACTTC CASSQVGTSGAETQYF
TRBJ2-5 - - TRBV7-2 TGTGCCAGCAGCCCTGCCCGGGAGACCCAGTACTTC CASSPARETQYF
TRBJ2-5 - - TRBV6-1 TGTGCCAGCAGTGAAAGGGGGAAAGAGACCCAGTACTTC CASSERGKETQYF
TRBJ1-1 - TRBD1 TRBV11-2 TGTGCCAGCAGACCCTTACAGGGGAGGAACACTGAAGCTTTCTTT CASRPLQGRNTEAFF
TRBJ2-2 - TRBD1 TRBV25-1 TGTGCCAGCAGTACAGGGGAAGTCGGGGAGCTGTTTTTT CASSTGEVGELFF
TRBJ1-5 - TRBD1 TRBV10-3 TGTGCCATCAGAGACCGGGACAGTCAGCCCCAGCATTTT CAIRDRDSQPQHF
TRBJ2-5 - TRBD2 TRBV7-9 TGTGCCAGCAGCAGGGGACTAGCCCAAGAGACCCAGTACTTC CASSRGLAQETQYF
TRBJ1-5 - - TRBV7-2 TGTGCCAGCAGCATAGGGGTCGGGCGGGACGATCAGCCCCAGCATTTT CASSIGVGRDDQPQHF
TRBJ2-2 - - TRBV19 TGTGCCAGTAATACAGCGAACACCGGGGAGCTGTTTTTT CASNTANTGELFF
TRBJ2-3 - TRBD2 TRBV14 TGTGCCAGCAGCCCCCATAGCGGGGGCAGCACAGATACGCAGTATTTT CASSPHSGGSTDTQYF
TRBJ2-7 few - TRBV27 TGTGCCAGCAGTTTATCGGGGGGTTACTACGAGCAGTACTTC CASSLSGGYYEQYF